These 31 T cell receptor beta chains were all obtained from the same sample, sequenced in a study of blood T cell repertoires in COVID-19 (dated by TCRdb to 2018 to 2021). Library creation used the immunoSEQ multiplex PCR assay. Sourced from immuneACCESS, this table was stored by TCRdb with only in-frame sequences that have V and J called. A share of the clones is absent; for the studies checked, an unresolved V gene accounts for under half, and the remainder has no known explanation. The sample profile shows 130,000 to 150,000 clones; 87% of them were found once. The top ten constitute less than 5% of the sample. What was sequenced was PBMCs or T cells enriched from blood (not recorded which). Receptor source: a woman between 40 and 50 years old who had been exposed to COVID-19.

The CDR3 protein is CASKKREVSYEQYF. The CDR3 DNA follows: TGTGCCAGCAAAAAGCGGGAGGTCTCCTACGAGCAGTACTTC. This chain connects TRBV21-1 to TRBJ2-7; TRBD2, the table's D call, lacks a check against the DNA. TRBV21-1 is a recognized pseudogene. The CDR3 sequence is 14 residues long.

This clone was detected only a few times. In DNA form, the CDR3 reads TGTGCCAGTAGTGCCCCCACAGGGAACACTGAAGCTTTCTTT. Translated, it gives CASSAPTGNTEAFF. The V and J genes are TRBV19 and TRBJ1-1, with a possible D match to TRBD1 (5 bases). The CDR3 covers 14 residues. V lost 5 bases to trimming and J lost 1 base, with 11 bases between them. The germline gives CDR1 LNHDA, CDR2 SQIVND (reference sequence).

The gene calls are TRBV6-2 or TRBV6-3 and TRBJ2-5, with TRBD2 as a possible D gene (6 bases). Germline CDR1 MNHEY, CDR2 SVGEGT. Trimming took 6 bases from V and 2 from J, leaving 10 bases between them. This CDR3 contains 13 residues. Here the CDR3 DNA reads TGTGCCAGCAGCTCCGGGACTCAAGAGACCCAGTACTTC. As protein: CASSSGTQETQYF.

The rearrangement links TRBV25-1 to TRBJ1-1, with a weak D call TRBD1 (5 bases). CDR1 and CDR2 from the germline V gene are MGHDK and SYGVNS. This CDR3 spans 13 amino acids. Trimming left V 2 bases short and J 5 bases short, with 9 bases between. The CDR3 here is CASSEGEGTEAFF. The CDR3 bases are TGTGCCAGCAGTGAAGGGGAGGGGACTGAAGCTTTCTTT.

CDR3 in DNA: TGTGCCAGTTTGGGACGGGAGAATCAGCCCCAGCATTTT. As protein: CASLGRENQPQHF. The V and J genes are TRBV19 and TRBJ1-5; the D gene is possibly TRBD1 (5 bases). Trimming left V 8 bases short and J 4 bases short, with 12 bases between. From germline, CDR1 is LNHDA and CDR2 SQIVND (reference sequence). This CDR3 has 13 residues.

The chain joins TRBV6-6 to TRBJ1-1; D is uncertain. The CDR3 contains 11 residues. Germline-derived CDR1 and CDR2 are MNHNY and SVGAGI (reference sequence). Trimming cost V 5 bases and J 7 bases, with 8 bases left between them. In DNA, the CDR3 is TGTGCCAGCAGTGGAGCCATTGAAGCTTTCTTT. It specifies CASSGAIEAFF.

The V call is TRBV27, the J call TRBJ2-7; possibly TRBD1 for D (6 bases). V was clipped by 5 bases and J by 3 bases, with 11 bases between them. Per the germline V gene, CDR1 is MNHEY and CDR2 is SMNVEV (reference sequence). CDR3 length equals 13 residues. This CDR3 reads CASSQQGYYEQYF. The CDR3 DNA follows: TGTGCCAGCAGTCAACAGGGATACTACGAGCAGTACTTC.

The genes are TRBV19 and TRBJ2-7, with 8 bases aligning to TRBD2. Germline V lookup: CDR1 LNHDA, CDR2 SQIVND (reference sequence). The CDR3 is 15 residues long. Germline trimming cut 1 base from V and 2 bases from J; bases unmatched to any gene: 4. The chain's CDR3 is CASSIAGGRTYEQYF. DNA for the CDR3: TGTGCCAGTAGTATAGCGGGAGGGCGAACCTACGAGCAGTACTTC.

This chain connects TRBV28 to TRBJ2-2, with D possibly TRBD1 on 6 matching bases. Germline CDR1 is MDHEN and CDR2 is SYDVKM. V gave up 6 bases and J gave up 4 bases, with 12 bases separating them. The CDR3 length is 14 residues. In DNA form, the CDR3 reads TGTGCCAGCAGCGAAGGGGGTGGCACCGGGGAGCTGTTTTTT. This sequence encodes CASSEGGGTGELFF. The variable domain in full, with the rest retrieved from reference TRBV28 and TRBJ2-2, is DVKVTQSSRYLVKRTGEKVFLECVQDMDHENMFWYRQDPGLGLRLIYFSYDVKMKEKGDIPEGYSVSREKKERFSLILESASTNQTSMYLCASSEGGGTGELFFGEGSRLTVL.

The rearrangement links TRBV6-5 to TRBJ2-3; D perhaps matches TRBD1 (6 bases). Deletions cut 6 bases from V and 0 bases from J, with 13 bases between. The CDR3 spans 15 residues. Germline V gene lookup returns CDR1 MNHEY and CDR2 SVGAGI. The CDR3 DNA reads TGTGCCAGCAGCGGACAGTTCACTAGCACAGATACGCAGTATTTT. It translates to CASSGQFTSTDTQYF.

The chain links TRBV9 to TRBJ2-1; 11 bases are a match to TRBD2. The germline V gene encodes CDR1 SGDLS and CDR2 YYNGEE. Germline trimming cut 2 bases from V and 0 bases from J; bases unmatched to any gene: 13. The CDR3 extends over 20 amino acids. DNA for the CDR3: TGTGCCAGCAGCGTTGCCCCCTTAGCGGGAGGGCCGTCCTCCTACAATGAGCAGTTCTTC. Its translation is CASSVAPLAGGPSSYNEQFF. The full variable domain, its missing parts supplied by reference TRBV9 and TRBJ2-1, is DSGVTQTPKHLITATGQRVTLRCSPRSGDLSVYWYQQSLDQGLQFLIQYYNGEERAKGNILERFSAQQFPDLHSELNLSSLELGDSALYFCASSVAPLAGGPSSYNEQFFGPGTRLTVL.

The V call is TRBV5-5, the J call TRBJ1-4; 10 nucleotides match TRBD1. Germline CDR1 SGHKS, CDR2 YYEKEE (reference sequence). V shed 5 bases, J shed 0 bases, and the junction held 7 bases outside the gene matches. This CDR3 is built from 17 residues. CDR3 protein: CASRPGTGATTNEKLFF. The CDR3 DNA is TGTGCCAGCAGGCCCGGGACAGGGGCTACAACTAATGAAAAACTGTTTTTT. Together with reference TRBV5-5 and TRBJ1-4, the CDR3 gives the full variable domain: DAGVTQSPTHLIKTRGQQVTLRCSPISGHKSVSWYQQVLGQGPQFIFQYYEKEERGRGNFPDRFSARQFPNYSSELNVNALLLGDSALYLCASRPGTGATTNEKLFFGSGTQLSVL.

V is TRBV10-2 and J is TRBJ1-1; no clear D gene. CDR3 length: 12 residues. Between the trimmed V and J ends, which lost 4 bases and 8 bases, there was a span of 11 bases. Germline V gives CDR1 WSHSY, CDR2 SAAADI. The CDR3 nucleotides read TGCGCCAGCAGTGTCAGTGGAGTAGAAGCTTTCTTT. Encoded protein: CASSVSGVEAFF.

The chain joins TRBV28 to TRBJ2-7; 9 bases are shared with TRBD1. The CDR3 has 13 residues. Germline assignment: CDR1 MDHEN and CDR2 SYDVKM. V lost 8 bases, J lost 7 bases, and 9 bases stayed unmatched. CDR3 bases: TGTGCCAGCGGCGGGACAGGGTCTTGGGAGCAGTACTTC. Translation gives CASGGTGSWEQYF.

V usage is TRBV19 and J usage is TRBJ1-5; 8 bases align to TRBD1. The junction had 3 bases not matched to a gene; V was cut back by 4 bases and J by 1 base. The CDR3 totals 15 residues. Germline V gives CDR1 LNHDA, CDR2 SQIVND (reference sequence). CDR3 region: CASSTGQGSNQPQHF. CDR3 nucleotide sequence: TGTGCCAGTAGTACAGGACAGGGAAGCAATCAGCCCCAGCATTTT.

The V and J genes are TRBV2 and TRBJ1-1; D not resolved. The CDR3 runs to 15 residues. Trimming stripped 3 bases from V and 2 bases from J, with 13 bases between. Germline V CDR1 and CDR2: SNHLY, FYNNEI. CDR3 DNA: TGTGCCAGCAGTGATATCGGCGGAACTAACACTGAAGCTTTCTTT. It encodes CASSDIGGTNTEAFF.

This clone was detected ten times or more. The gene calls are TRBV18 and TRBJ2-4; no clear D gene. This CDR3 has 15 amino acids. V lost 4 bases and J lost 4, with 14 bases in between. CDR1 is KGHSH, CDR2 LQKENI, per germline. Written as DNA, the CDR3 is TGTGCCAGCTCACAGGAAACACACGGGAAAAACATTCAGTACTTC. It encodes CASSQETHGKNIQYF.

The chain links TRBV6-5 to TRBJ1-3, with TRBD1 identical over 9 bases. The ends lost 2 bases at V and 4 bases at J; junction bases unmatched: 6. This CDR3 is 16 amino acids long. CDR1 and CDR2 (germline): MNHEY, SVGAGI. CDR3 loop: CASSYRQGVAGNTIYF. CDR3 sequence (DNA): TGTGCCAGCAGTTACCGACAGGGGGTAGCGGGAAACACCATATATTTT.

The chain is built from TRBV6-5 and TRBJ2-2; D might be TRBD2 (6 bases). CDR3 length: 13 residues. V was trimmed by 4 bases and J by 9 bases, leaving 12 bases between them. The germline V gene encodes CDR1 MNHEY and CDR2 SVGAGI. CDR3 in amino acids: CASSWEASRELFF. CDR3 bases: TGTGCCAGCAGTTGGGAGGCTTCCAGGGAGCTGTTTTTT.

This chain connects TRBV4-2 to TRBJ2-7; 9 bases match TRBD2. After removal of 1 base from V and 3 bases from J, the junction contained 10 bases not matched to a gene. Per germline, CDR1 LGHNA and CDR2 YNFKEQ. The CDR3 runs 17 residues. DNA for the CDR3: TGTGCCAGCAGCCAAGCGAACCTAGCGGGGCGGGACTACGAGCAGTACTTC. It codes for CASSQANLAGRDYEQYF.

The genes are TRBV27 and TRBJ1-4; a possible D gene is TRBD1 (6 bases). Germline V lookup: CDR1 MNHEY, CDR2 SMNVEV (reference sequence). V was pared by 5 bases and J by 5 bases, with 12 bases between. The CDR3 consists of 14 residues. The CDR3: CASSRQAVNEKLFF. In DNA form, the CDR3 reads TGTGCCAGCAGTCGACAGGCGGTAAATGAAAAACTGTTTTTT. The full variable domain, rest sourced from reference TRBV27 and TRBJ1-4, is EAQVTQNPRYLITVTGKKLTVTCSQNMNHEYMSWYRQDPGLGLRQIYYSMNVEVTDKGDVPEGYKVSRKEKRNFPLILESPSPNQTSLYFCASSRQAVNEKLFFGSGTQLSVL.

The genes are TRBV19 and TRBJ1-5, with D possibly being TRBD1 (5 bases). The CDR3 is made up of 18 amino acids. Germline V gene lookup returns CDR1 LNHDA and CDR2 SQIVND (reference sequence). With 5 bases removed from V and 2 bases from J, the gap between germline ends came to 22 bases. CDR3 sequence (DNA): TGTGCCAGTAGTCTTATCCGGGCCCGGGGGTCAGGCAATCAGCCCCAGCATTTT. This codes for CASSLIRARGSGNQPQHF.

This sequence joins TRBV29-1 and TRBJ1-1; D unclear. The CDR3 runs to 10 residues. Germline values: CDR1 SQVTM, CDR2 ANQGSEA. The V gene lost 6 bases and the J gene lost 4 bases, with 6 bases spanning the gap. As DNA, the CDR3 is TGCAGCGTAACAATCACTGAAGCTTTCTTT. It yields the protein CSVTITEAFF. Variable domain in full (rest from reference TRBV29-1 and TRBJ1-1): SAVISQKPSRDICQRGTSLTIQCQVDSQVTMMFWYRQQPGQSLTLIATANQGSEATYESGFVIDKFPISRPNLTFSTLTVSNMSPEDSSIYLCSVTITEAFFGQGTRLTVV.

The chain employs TRBV15 and TRBJ1-4; D is uncertain. CDR3 size: 15 residues. The germline CDR1 and CDR2 sequences are LNHNV and YYDKDF (reference sequence). Trimming removed 1 base from V and 4 bases from J, with 10 bases in between. The CDR3 DNA is TGTGCCACCAGCAGAGTAGCGCGGGGTAATGAAAAACTGTTTTTT. Amino acid sequence: CATSRVARGNEKLFF.

The chain combines TRBV18 with TRBJ1-1; 9 positions match TRBD1. Germline values: CDR1 KGHSH, CDR2 LQKENI. Unmatched junction bases numbered 7, after V lost 0 bases and J lost 5 bases. The CDR3 spans 16 residues. CDR3 nucleotides: TGTGCCAGCTCACCACCTCTAATAGACAGGGGGACTGAAGCTTTCTTT. This codes for CASSPPLIDRGTEAFF.

V gene TRBV4-3 combines with J gene TRBJ2-7; D may be TRBD2 (6 bases). Looked up from germline, CDR1 is LGHNA and CDR2 is YSLEER. The CDR3 has 14 amino acids. V was trimmed by 3 bases and J by 4 bases, leaving 13 bases between them. The CDR3 bases are TGCGCCAGCAGCCAGGGACTTTACCGGTACGAGCAGTACTTC. This encodes CASSQGLYRYEQYF.

The chain carries TRBV28 and TRBJ2-7; no reliable D call. Trimming stripped 4 bases from V and 5 bases from J, with 6 bases between. CDR1 is MDHEN and CDR2 is SYDVKM in the germline V gene. The CDR3 runs 11 residues. The CDR3 coding sequence is TGTGCCAGCAGTTCCCGAGACGAGCAGTACTTC. It is translated as CASSSRDEQYF.

This rearrangement joins TRBV9 to TRBJ2-7; 9 bases fit TRBD1. Looked up from germline, CDR1 is SGDLS and CDR2 is YYNGEE. V trimming: 0 bases; J trimming: 3 bases; junction bases outside the gene matches: 4. The CDR3 contains 15 residues. For the CDR3, the DNA is TGTGCCAGCAGCGTAGGACAGGGGGACGGCTACGAGCAGTACTTC. The encoded protein is CASSVGQGDGYEQYF.

The chain combines TRBV3-1 (or the pseudogene TRBV3-2) with TRBJ1-1; 8 bases match TRBD1. The CDR3 is 12 residues long. Germline values: CDR1 LGHDT, CDR2 YNNKEL (reference sequence). V shed 5 bases, J shed 9 bases, and the junction held 5 bases outside the gene matches. The CDR3 region has the DNA TGTGCCAGCAGCGTGACAGGGGCAAAAGCTTTCTTT. Translation: CASSVTGAKAFF.

DNA for the CDR3: TGTGCCAGCAGCCAACATACTCTTGGGGAGCTGTTTTTT. Its translation: CASSQHTLGELFF. This chain joins TRBV3-1 (or the pseudogene TRBV3-2) and TRBJ2-2; no clear D gene. The CDR3 loop spans 13 amino acids. In germline, CDR1 is LGHDT, CDR2 YNNKEL (reference sequence). V lost 2 bases, J lost 8 bases, and 9 bases lay in between.

This CDR3 reads CASSSARGRQPHEQFF. CDR3 sequence (DNA): TGTGCCAGCAGTTCAGCGAGAGGCCGTCAGCCCCATGAGCAGTTCTTC. V gene TRBV28 combines with J gene TRBJ2-1; D is unresolved. There are 16 residues in the CDR3. Germline lookup yields CDR1 MDHEN and CDR2 SYDVKM. V dropped 4 bases and J dropped 8 bases, with 21 bases sitting between them.